These 31 T cell receptor beta chains share one sample of origin, sequenced in a study of T cell changes during pregnancy in multiple sclerosis. The table came from immunoSEQ multiplex PCR; TCRdb's copy has only in-frame clones and leaves some out. The sample shows almost 50,000 clones, roughly nine tenths of them seen only once. The specimen comprised CD8+ T cells from peripheral blood mononuclear cells, sampled after pregnancy. The receptors originated from a female donor with multiple sclerosis, enrolled in a pregnancy study.

The gene calls are TRBV7-8 and TRBJ2-6; D unclear. V gave up 5 bases and J gave up 4 bases, with 9 bases separating them. Germline V gives CDR1 SGHVS, CDR2 FQNEAQ. The CDR3 is made up of 14 amino acids. Here the CDR3 reads CASSLPEGANVLTF. The CDR3 DNA reads as TGTGCCAGCAGCCTACCGGAGGGGGCCAACGTCCTGACTTTC.

The CDR3 region is CASSLRFSSGKDYEQFF. CDR3 sequence (DNA): TGTGCCAGCAGCTTAAGGTTTTCGAGCGGAAAGGATTATGAGCAGTTCTTC. V gene TRBV11-2 combines with J gene TRBJ2-1; possible D gene TRBD2, 5 bases. Trimming took 2 bases from V and 8 from J, leaving 22 bases between them. The CDR3 has 17 amino acids. From germline, CDR1 is SGHAT and CDR2 FQNNGV.

The chain links TRBV4-1 to TRBJ2-7; 8 nucleotides agree with TRBD2. Germline trimming cut 1 base from V and 2 bases from J; bases unmatched to any gene: 4. The CDR3 is 15 amino acids. Germline CDR1 and CDR2: MGHRA and YSYEKL. CDR3 nucleotides: TGCGCCAGCAGCCAAGGGCGGGGGGACCCCTACGAGCAGTACTTC. Translated, it gives CASSQGRGDPYEQYF.

The chain combines TRBV13 with TRBJ2-2, with 9 bases that match TRBD2. Germline-derived CDR1 and CDR2 are PRHDT and FYEKMQ (reference sequence). This CDR3 is built from 17 residues. V trimming: 5 bases; J trimming: 2 bases; junction bases outside the gene matches: 9. The CDR3: CASSLGGGGGNTGELFF. The CDR3 bases are TGTGCCAGCAGCCTGGGAGGCGGGGGGGGAAACACCGGGGAGCTGTTTTTT. Together with reference TRBV13 and TRBJ2-2, the CDR3 gives the full variable domain: AAGVIQSPRHLIKEKRETATLKCYPIPRHDTVYWYQQGPGQDPQFLISFYEKMQSDKGSIPDRFSAQQFSDYHSELNMSSLELGDSALYFCASSLGGGGGNTGELFFGEGSRLTVL.

This chain connects TRBV13 to TRBJ2-7; 7 bases fit TRBD1. Germline V gene data show CDR1 as PRHDT and CDR2 as FYEKMQ (reference sequence). Losses at the gene ends were 6 bases for V and 4 bases for J; bases not matched to a gene: 6. The CDR3 is 13 amino acids. The chain's CDR3 is CASRTGPGYEQYF. The CDR3 DNA reads TGTGCCAGCAGGACAGGGCCTGGGTACGAGCAGTACTTC. Variable domain in full (rest from reference TRBV13 and TRBJ2-7): AAGVIQSPRHLIKEKRETATLKCYPIPRHDTVYWYQQGPGQDPQFLISFYEKMQSDKGSIPDRFSAQQFSDYHSELNMSSLELGDSALYFCASRTGPGYEQYFGPGTRLTVT.

This chain connects TRBV18 to TRBJ1-1, with a possible D match to TRBD1 (6 bases). Trimming removed 3 bases at V and 0 bases at J, with 14 bases between. This CDR3 contains 16 residues. Germline CDR1 and CDR2: KGHSH and LQKENI. In nucleotides, the CDR3 is TGTGCCAGCTCACCGGGGGTTGACAGGATGAACACTGAAGCTTTCTTT. Protein sequence: CASSPGVDRMNTEAFF.

The chain is built from TRBV13 and TRBJ1-1, with TRBD1 identical over 9 bases. V lost 5 bases and J lost 0; bases outside the gene matches: 7. CDR3 length: 16 amino acids. Germline V gives CDR1 PRHDT, CDR2 FYEKMQ (reference sequence). Here the CDR3 DNA reads TGTGCCAGCAGCCGGACAGGGGACTGGATGAACACTGAAGCTTTCTTT. Encoded protein: CASSRTGDWMNTEAFF.

The chain uses TRBV15 and TRBJ2-1, with TRBD1 matching over 9 bases. This CDR3 region has 16 residues. Germline V gene lookup returns CDR1 LNHNV and CDR2 YYDKDF (reference sequence). The ends lost 1 base at V and 5 bases at J; junction bases unmatched: 6. Here the CDR3 DNA reads TGTGCCACCAGCAGAGCTCCGGGACAGGGTAACAATGAGCAGTTCTTC. Protein product: CATSRAPGQGNNEQFF.

The CDR3 loop reads CASRGGVTDTQYF. The CDR3 DNA follows: TGTGCCAGCAGGGGCGGGGTTACAGATACGCAGTATTTT. The chain joins TRBV2 to TRBJ2-3; D might be TRBD2 (6 bases). CDR1 and CDR2 (germline): SNHLY, FYNNEI. The germline V and J ends were trimmed by 6 bases and 3 bases, with 10 bases remaining between them. The CDR3 runs to 13 residues.

This sequence joins TRBV7-8 and TRBJ2-3; 8 nucleotides agree with TRBD2. The trim removed 1 base at V and 5 bases at J, leaving 11 bases unmatched. Germline values: CDR1 SGHVS, CDR2 FQNEAQ. The CDR3 spans 17 residues. CDR3 DNA sequence: TGTGCCAGCAGCTTAGGGGTGAGCGGGGGTTTGAAAGATACGCAGTATTTT. Translated: CASSLGVSGGLKDTQYF.

This chain links TRBV13 with TRBJ1-1, with no clear D. V gave up 2 bases and J gave up 6 bases, with 10 bases separating them. In germline, CDR1 is PRHDT, CDR2 FYEKMQ (reference sequence). CDR3 length: 13 residues. CDR3 DNA: TGTGCCAGCAGCTTATACGATACTGCTGAAGCTTTCTTT. Translation: CASSLYDTAEAFF.

The chain combines TRBV13 with TRBJ2-2; 7 positions agree with TRBD2. Germline V gene lookup returns CDR1 PRHDT and CDR2 FYEKMQ (reference sequence). J gave up 3 bases and V 4 bases, and 5 bases lay outside the gene matches. This CDR3 has 15 amino acids. CDR3 nucleotides: TGTGCCAGCAGCTCCGGACTAGTGGACACCGGGGAGCTGTTTTTT. Its translation: CASSSGLVDTGELFF.

V is TRBV29-1 and J is TRBJ1-1; tentative D call: TRBD1 (6 bases). This CDR3 has 13 residues. Trimming removed 1 base at V and 4 bases at J, with 10 bases between. Germline values: CDR1 SQVTM, CDR2 ANQGSEA. DNA of the CDR3: TGCAGCGTTGAAGCAGGGGTGGGCACTGAAGCTTTCTTT. Its translation: CSVEAGVGTEAFF.

Only a few counts were recorded for this clone. The rearrangement joins TRBV6-6 to TRBJ1-6; 7 nucleotides align to TRBD1. CDR3 length equals 14 residues. Germline trimming cut 10 bases from V and 14 bases from J; bases unmatched to any gene: 17. Germline lookup yields CDR1 MNHNY and CDR2 SVGAGI (reference sequence). CDR3 DNA sequence: TGTGCCACCGTCGACTCCTTGGACAGGATAACCCTCCACTTT. The encoded protein is CATVDSLDRITLHF.

The V gene is TRBV7-6, the J gene TRBJ1-5, with 7 bases lining up with TRBD1. The CDR3 is 13 amino acids. V gave up 5 bases and J gave up 7 bases; unmatched junction bases: 5. The germline CDR1 and CDR2 sequences are SGHVS and FNYEAQ. The DNA for the CDR3 is TGTGCCAGCAGCCGATCACAGGGGCAGCCCCAGCATTTT. Translating it yields CASSRSQGQPQHF.

V is TRBV9 and J is TRBJ2-7, with D possibly TRBD1 on 8 matching bases. This CDR3 contains 15 residues. The germline V gene has CDR1 SGDLS and CDR2 YYNGEE. Trimming took off 3 bases at V and 3 bases at J, with 16 bases between the two ends. CDR3 loop: CASSGGGTGGYEQYF. DNA for the CDR3: TGTGCCAGCAGCGGGGGAGGGACAGGCGGCTACGAGCAGTACTTC.

The chain has TRBV19 and TRBJ1-2; 7 positions agree with TRBD1. V lost 0 bases, J lost 0 bases, and 7 bases stayed unmatched. The CDR3 covers 17 residues. Germline lookup yields CDR1 LNHDA and CDR2 SQIVND (reference sequence). The CDR3 DNA sequence: TGTGCCAGTAGTATAGAATTTGGGACAGATGCTAACTATGGCTACACCTTC. Translating it yields CASSIEFGTDANYGYTF.

V usage is TRBV7-8 and J usage is TRBJ2-7; unclear D gene. Per the germline V gene, CDR1 is SGHVS and CDR2 is FQNEAQ. V lost 1 base and J 5 bases, leaving 6 bases between the germline ends. The CDR3 extends over 12 amino acids. CDR3 loop: CASSLGANEQYF. CDR3 bases: TGTGCCAGCAGCTTAGGAGCTAACGAGCAGTACTTC.

This sequence joins TRBV9 and TRBJ1-5; D gene ambiguous. The ends were cut back, 3 bases at V and 7 bases at J, with 11 bases in the middle. The CDR3 totals 13 residues. Germline V lookup: CDR1 SGDLS, CDR2 YYNGEE. CDR3 sequence reads: CASSESWAQPQHF. The CDR3 nucleotides are TGTGCCAGCAGCGAAAGTTGGGCGCAGCCCCAGCATTTT.

The rearrangement joins TRBV6-4 to TRBJ2-3; TRBD1 matches 7 bases. The CDR3 has 15 residues. Germline CDR1 MRHNA, CDR2 SNTAGT. The V and J ends lost 2 bases and 6 bases, in that order; junction bases with no gene match: 8. The CDR3 nucleotides are TGTGCCAGCAGTGACAGAGGACAGGCGATGGATACGCAGTATTTT. Translated: CASSDRGQAMDTQYF.

CDR3 bases: TGTGCCAGTAGCCCTGGGACAGGGTACGAGCAGTACTTC. It specifies CASSPGTGYEQYF. The chain has TRBV19 and TRBJ2-7, with 9 bases aligning to TRBD1. The CDR3 sequence is 13 residues long. Germline V gene lookup returns CDR1 LNHDA and CDR2 SQIVND (reference sequence). Trimming removed 6 bases from V and 4 bases from J; junction bases left unmatched: 4.

The genes are TRBV9 and TRBJ2-5, with 10 nucleotides matching TRBD2. Germline V gene sequence: CDR1 SGDLS, CDR2 YYNGEE. This CDR3 is 15 amino acids long. V was pared by 3 bases and J by 0 bases, with 2 bases of the junction left unmatched. The CDR3 DNA sequence: TGTGCCAGCAGCGAAAGCGGGGGGGACCAAGAGACCCAGTACTTC. Its protein product is CASSESGGDQETQYF.

The chain uses TRBV5-1 and TRBJ2-7; D might be TRBD1 (6 bases). The V gene lost 0 bases and the J gene lost 1 base, with 11 bases spanning the gap. Germline-derived CDR1 and CDR2 are SGHRS and YFSETQ. CDR3 length equals 15 residues. CDR3 region: CASSLAAGASYEQYF. The CDR3 DNA reads as TGCGCCAGCAGCTTGGCCGCAGGGGCATCCTACGAGCAGTACTTC.

The chain links TRBV19 to TRBJ2-2, with D tentatively TRBD2 (6 bases). V was trimmed by 10 bases and J by 7 bases, leaving 16 bases between them. The germline CDR1 and CDR2 sequences are LNHDA and SQIVND (reference sequence). There are 13 residues in the CDR3. The CDR3 is CATLSRGIGELFF. In DNA, the CDR3 is TGTGCCACCTTGAGTCGGGGGATCGGGGAGCTGTTTTTT.

The rearrangement joins TRBV7-6 to TRBJ1-3; D is possibly TRBD1 (5 bases). This CDR3 spans 17 amino acids. Germline CDR1 SGHVS, CDR2 FNYEAQ. V lost 5 bases and J 2 bases, leaving 19 bases between the germline ends. CDR3 loop: CASSQPPGGVAGNTIYF. CDR3 sequence (DNA): TGTGCCAGCAGCCAGCCCCCCGGGGGGGTAGCTGGAAACACCATATATTTT. The entire variable domain, with the rest obtained from reference TRBV7-6 and TRBJ1-3, is as follows: GAGVSQSPRYKVTKRGQDVALRCDPISGHVSLYWYRQALGQGPEFLTYFNYEAQQDKSGLPNDRFSAERPEGSISTLTIQRTEQRDSAMYRCASSQPPGGVAGNTIYFGEGSWLTVV.

J is TRBJ2-5 and V is TRBV5-7; perhaps TRBD2 as D (5 bases). TRBV5-7 is sorted into the ORF group, with uncertain function. The CDR3 is 14 residues long. Trimming stripped 5 bases from V and 5 bases from J, with 16 bases between. CDR3 in DNA: TGTGCCAGCAGTTCCCCGCGGGTTCACGAGACCCAGTACTTC. This codes for CASSSPRVHETQYF.

This clone was seen just once. This chain joins TRBV9 and TRBJ2-1; 15 nucleotides align to TRBD2. Germline trimming cut 4 bases from V and 0 bases from J; bases unmatched to any gene: 8. This CDR3 comprises 19 residues. CDR1 SGDLS and CDR2 YYNGEE come from the germline V gene. CDR3 bases: TGTGCCAGCAGCTTAGGACTAGCGGGGGGGTTCTCCTCCTACAATGAGCAGTTCTTC. Its translation: CASSLGLAGGFSSYNEQFF.

The chain combines TRBV5-6 with TRBJ2-3, with 8 positions matching TRBD2. The CDR3 loop spans 12 amino acids. Trimming took 3 bases from V and 7 from J; bases not matched to a gene: 1. Germline V gene data show CDR1 as SGHDT and CDR2 as YYEEEE. The CDR3 reads CASSWTSNTQYF. CDR3 nucleotide sequence: TGTGCCAGCAGCTGGACTAGCAATACGCAGTATTTT.

The chain is built from TRBV27 and TRBJ1-5, with D possibly TRBD1 on 5 matching bases. Germline V CDR1 and CDR2: MNHEY, SMNVEV (reference sequence). CDR3 size: 14 residues. Trimming cost V 6 bases and J 1 base, with 10 bases left between them. CDR3 DNA sequence: TGTGCCAGCAGCCCTGGGGGGAGCAATCAGCCCCAGCATTTT. Its protein product is CASSPGGSNQPQHF.

The chain combines TRBV5-6 with TRBJ2-1, with D maybe TRBD2 (5 bases). The V end was cut by 0 bases, the J end by 7 bases, with 8 bases between. This CDR3 has 13 amino acids. CDR1 and CDR2 from the germline V gene are SGHDT and YYEEEE. The chain's CDR3 is CASSLGGLNEQFF. For the CDR3, the DNA is TGTGCCAGCAGCTTGGGTGGACTGAATGAGCAGTTCTTC. Looking up the rest from reference TRBV5-6 and TRBJ2-1 gives the full variable domain: DAGVTQSPTHLIKTRGQQVTLRCSPKSGHDTVSWYQQALGQGPQFIFQYYEEEERQRGNFPDRFSGHQFPNYSSELNVNALLLGDSALYLCASSLGGLNEQFFGPGTRLTVL.

The chain recombines TRBV5-6 with TRBJ2-1, with 8 bases lining up with TRBD2. The germline gives CDR1 SGHDT, CDR2 YYEEEE. This CDR3 spans 15 amino acids. J gave up 5 bases and V 3 bases, and 7 bases lay outside the gene matches. In DNA, the CDR3 is TGTGCCAGCAGCTACCGGGGGGGCGACCACAATGAGCAGTTCTTC. As protein: CASSYRGGDHNEQFF.